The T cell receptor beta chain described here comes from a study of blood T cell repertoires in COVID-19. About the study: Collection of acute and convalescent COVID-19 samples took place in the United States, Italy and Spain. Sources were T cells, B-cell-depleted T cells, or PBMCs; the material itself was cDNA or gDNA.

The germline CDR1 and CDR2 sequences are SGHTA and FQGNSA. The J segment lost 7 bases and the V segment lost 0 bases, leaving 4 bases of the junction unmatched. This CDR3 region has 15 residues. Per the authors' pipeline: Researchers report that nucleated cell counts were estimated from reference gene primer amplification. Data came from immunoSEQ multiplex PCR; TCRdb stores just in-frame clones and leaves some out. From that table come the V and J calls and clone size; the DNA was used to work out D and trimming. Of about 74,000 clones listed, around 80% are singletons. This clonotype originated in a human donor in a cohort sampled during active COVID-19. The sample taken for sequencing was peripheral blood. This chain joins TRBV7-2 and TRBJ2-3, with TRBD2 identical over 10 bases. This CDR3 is CASSLAAGGVNTQYF. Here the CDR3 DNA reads TGTGCCAGCAGCTTAGCAGCGGGGGGGGTAAATACGCAGTATTTT. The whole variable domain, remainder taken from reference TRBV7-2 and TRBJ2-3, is GAGVSQSPSNKVTEKGKDVELRCDPISGHTALYWYRQSLGQGLEFLIYFQGNSAPDKSGLPSDRFSAERTGGSVSTLTIQRTQQEDSAVYLCASSLAAGGVNTQYFGPGTRLTVL.